These 19 T cell receptor beta chains share one sample of origin, sequenced in a study of blood T cell repertoires in COVID-19. Using immunoSEQ multiplex PCR, the repertoire was profiled, and TCRdb retains in-frame clones only, with some absent. There are a few hundred thousand clones in the sample; roughly four fifths occur only once, and 3% lies in the top ten. Specimen: peripheral blood. The receptor set was obtained from a woman aged 25 to 45 who had recovered from COVID-19.

This clone was seen just once. This chain uses TRBV6-6 with TRBJ1-2; tentatively, D is TRBD1 (5 bases). The CDR3 runs 15 residues. V dropped 6 bases and J dropped 2 bases, with 16 bases sitting between them. Looked up from germline, CDR1 is MNHNY and CDR2 is SVGAGI (reference sequence). CDR3 sequence (DNA): TGTGCCAGCAGCCTTGGGGGGGGAGTCAACTATGGCTACACCTTC. Residues: CASSLGGGVNYGYTF.

The rearrangement links TRBV3-1 (or the pseudogene TRBV3-2) to TRBJ2-3; 9 bases line up with TRBD1. V shed 2 bases, J shed 5 bases, and the junction held 8 bases outside the gene matches. This CDR3 region has 16 residues. From germline, CDR1 is LGHDT and CDR2 YNNKEL (reference sequence). The CDR3 protein is CASSQQNRGRLDTQYF. CDR3 sequence (DNA): TGTGCCAGCAGCCAACAAAACAGGGGGCGTTTAGATACGCAGTATTTT.

The chain combines TRBV6-5 with TRBJ1-4; D is possibly TRBD1 (6 bases). This CDR3 region has 14 residues. Trimming left V 10 bases short and J 6 bases short, with 18 bases between. Germline V gives CDR1 MNHEY, CDR2 SVGAGI. In DNA, the CDR3 is TGTGCCACTAAATTGGGCAGGGGCTATGAAAAACTGTTTTTT. Translation gives CATKLGRGYEKLFF.

The chain is built from TRBV5-6 and TRBJ2-3; D possibly corresponds to TRBD1 (6 bases). The CDR3 loop spans 13 amino acids. Germline CDR1 and CDR2: SGHDT and YYEEEE. V dropped 5 bases and J dropped 4 bases, with 11 bases sitting between them. The CDR3 spells CASRTGRADTQYF. The CDR3 nucleotides are TGTGCCAGCAGGACAGGTCGTGCAGATACGCAGTATTTT.

V and J are TRBV7-9 and TRBJ1-5, with a tentative D call TRBD1 (5 bases). CDR3 size: 13 residues. The V and J ends lost 6 bases and 5 bases respectively, with 11 bases between them. From germline, CDR1 is SEHNR and CDR2 FQNEAQ (reference sequence). CDR3 region: CASSYRGDQPQHF. Written as DNA, the CDR3 is TGTGCCAGCAGTTACCGGGGGGATCAGCCCCAGCATTTT.

CDR3 nucleotides: TGTGCCAGCAGCCAAGAGGGACAGGGAAACCACAATGAGCAGTTCTTC. It codes for CASSQEGQGNHNEQFF. The chain links TRBV3-1 (or the pseudogene TRBV3-2) to TRBJ2-1, with 9 bases aligning to TRBD1. This CDR3 is built from 16 residues. The J segment lost 5 bases and the V segment lost 0 bases, leaving 5 bases of the junction unmatched. Germline V gene sequence: CDR1 LGHDT, CDR2 YNNKEL (reference sequence).

V gene TRBV18 combines with J gene TRBJ1-2, with D tentatively TRBD1 (5 bases). Trimming cost V 1 base and J 0 bases, with 9 bases left between them. The CDR3 has 15 amino acids. Germline CDR1 reads KGHSH; CDR2 reads LQKENI. The CDR3 protein is CASSPQGSANYGYTF. CDR3 nucleotide sequence: TGTGCCAGCTCACCACAGGGGTCAGCTAACTATGGCTACACCTTC.

The CDR3 DNA reads TGTGCCAGCAGTCCACTAGCGGGAGATCAAGGGGCAGATACGCAGTATTTT. Protein product: CASSPLAGDQGADTQYF. V is TRBV7-3 and J is TRBJ2-3; 11 nucleotides match TRBD2. The germline V gene encodes CDR1 SGHTA and CDR2 FQGTGA. V was pared by 6 bases and J by 4 bases, with 12 bases of the junction left unmatched. This CDR3 comprises 17 residues.

V and J are TRBV5-8 and TRBJ2-1; D is unresolved. V was pared by 0 bases and J by 0 bases, with 7 bases between. Germline CDR1 and CDR2: SGHTS and YDEGEE. The CDR3 sequence is 15 residues long. In DNA, the CDR3 is TGTGCCAGCAGCTTGGGATACTTCTCCTACAATGAGCAGTTCTTC. It yields the protein CASSLGYFSYNEQFF.

The CDR3 DNA reads TGCGCCAGCAGCCTCGGGACAGCAACTAATGAAAAACTGTTTTTT. Protein: CASSLGTATNEKLFF. The chain uses TRBV5-1 and TRBJ1-4, with TRBD1 matching over 7 bases. V gave up 4 bases and J gave up 0 bases; unmatched junction bases: 3. The CDR3 length is 15 residues. The germline V gene has CDR1 SGHRS and CDR2 YFSETQ.

This chain connects TRBV6-5 to TRBJ2-1; 10 bases map to TRBD2. CDR1 MNHEY and CDR2 SVGAGI come from the germline V gene. The CDR3 runs to 15 residues. V was clipped by 6 bases and J by 5 bases; unmatched bases: 7. The CDR3 loop reads CASREGLARNNEQFF. CDR3 DNA sequence: TGTGCCAGCAGGGAGGGACTAGCGCGAAACAATGAGCAGTTCTTC.

The chain uses TRBV19 and TRBJ2-1, with a weak D call TRBD1 (5 bases). The CDR3 is made up of 14 amino acids. Germline-derived CDR1 and CDR2 are LNHDA and SQIVND (reference sequence). Trimming removed 3 bases at V and 7 bases at J, with 13 bases between. This chain's CDR3 is CASSIVGPINEQFF. The CDR3 nucleotides are TGTGCCAGTAGTATTGTGGGGCCGATTAATGAGCAGTTCTTC.

This chain joins TRBV6-5 and TRBJ1-5; tentatively, D is TRBD1 (6 bases). The CDR3 extends over 14 amino acids. In germline, CDR1 is MNHEY, CDR2 SVGAGI. V was trimmed by 6 bases and J by 6 bases, leaving 15 bases between them. CDR3 loop: CASSATGGAQPQHF. The CDR3 nucleotides read TGTGCCAGCAGCGCCACGGGGGGGGCTCAGCCCCAGCATTTT.

The sample holds a few counts of this clone. The J gene is TRBJ1-4, the V gene TRBV2; no reliable D call. Germline CDR1 and CDR2: SNHLY and FYNNEI. The V and J ends lost 5 bases and 4 bases respectively, with 11 bases between them. This CDR3 is 14 amino acids long. The CDR3 reads CASSLDGLNEKLFF. CDR3 DNA sequence: TGTGCCAGCAGTCTGGACGGACTTAATGAAAAACTGTTTTTT.

With regard to this clone: The sample carries other DNA sequences with the same CDR3. The V and J genes are TRBV3-1 (or the pseudogene TRBV3-2) and TRBJ2-7; perhaps TRBD1 as D (6 bases). V shed 4 bases and J shed 2 bases, with 9 bases lying between them. The CDR3 totals 13 residues. The V gene's germline CDR1 is LGHDT and CDR2 YNNKEL (reference sequence). This CDR3 reads CASSRRGTYEQYF. The CDR3 DNA sequence: TGTGCCAGCAGCCGCAGGGGTACCTACGAGCAGTACTTC.

This clone showed up just a few times. The chain links TRBV7-3 to TRBJ2-2, with a tentative D call TRBD2 (6 bases). V lost 5 bases to trimming and J lost 4 bases, with 20 bases between them. This CDR3 region has 17 residues. Germline assignment: CDR1 SGHTA and CDR2 FQGTGA. The CDR3 is CASSPGGGAAGTGELFF. In nucleotides, the CDR3 is TGTGCCAGCAGCCCCGGTGGTGGGGCAGCGGGCACCGGGGAGCTGTTTTTT.

The chain has TRBV9 and TRBJ2-7; 8 nucleotides agree with TRBD1. V dropped 3 bases and J dropped 5; count of bases not matched to a gene: 4. There are 13 residues in the CDR3. The germline CDR1 and CDR2 sequences are SGDLS and YYNGEE. This CDR3 is CASSATTGDEQYF. DNA of the CDR3: TGTGCCAGCAGCGCGACGACAGGGGACGAGCAGTACTTC.

The V gene is TRBV12-5, the J gene TRBJ2-5; the D gene is possibly TRBD1 (6 bases). Germline V lookup: CDR1 LGHNT, CDR2 FRNRAP. Between the trimmed V and J ends, which lost 7 bases and 0 bases, there was a span of 18 bases. The CDR3 length is 16 residues. This CDR3 is CASALGAGSYQETQYF. The CDR3 DNA reads TGTGCTAGTGCCCTGGGGGCAGGGTCGTACCAAGAGACCCAGTACTTC.

This rearrangement joins TRBV11-2 to TRBJ2-7, with D possibly being TRBD1 (7 bases). The germline CDR1 and CDR2 sequences are SGHAT and FQNNGV. This CDR3 has 14 amino acids. Trimming stripped 9 bases from V and 0 bases from J, with 15 bases between. CDR3 DNA sequence: TGTGCCAGTAACCAGGGGGGCGCCTCCTACGAGCAGTACTTC. It yields the protein CASNQGGASYEQYF.